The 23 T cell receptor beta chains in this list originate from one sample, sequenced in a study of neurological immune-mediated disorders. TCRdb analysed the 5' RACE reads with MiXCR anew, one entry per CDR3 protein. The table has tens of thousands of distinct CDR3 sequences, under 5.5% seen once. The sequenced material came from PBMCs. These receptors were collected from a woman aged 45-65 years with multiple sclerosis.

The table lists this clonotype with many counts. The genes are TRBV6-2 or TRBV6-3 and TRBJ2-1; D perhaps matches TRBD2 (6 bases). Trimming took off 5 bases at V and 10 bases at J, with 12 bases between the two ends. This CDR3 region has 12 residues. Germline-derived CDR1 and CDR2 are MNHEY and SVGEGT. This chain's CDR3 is CASSPTSNEQFF. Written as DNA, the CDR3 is TGTGCCAGCAGTCCTACTAGCAACGAGCAGTTCTTC.

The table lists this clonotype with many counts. CDR3 sequence (DNA): TGTGCCAGCAGTTTAAGGGGGGAAAAACTGTTTTTT. This encodes CASSLRGEKLFF. The chain has TRBV12-3 or TRBV12-4 and TRBJ1-4, with D perhaps TRBD1 (6 bases). With 2 bases removed from V and 8 bases from J, the gap between germline ends came to 6 bases. There are 12 residues in the CDR3.

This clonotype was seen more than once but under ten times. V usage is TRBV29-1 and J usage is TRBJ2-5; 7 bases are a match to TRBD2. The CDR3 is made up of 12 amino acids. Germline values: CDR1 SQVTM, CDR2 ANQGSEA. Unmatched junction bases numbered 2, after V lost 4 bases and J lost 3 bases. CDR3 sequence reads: CSVGSGEETQYF. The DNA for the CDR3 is TGCAGCGTTGGGAGCGGGGAAGAGACCCAGTACTTC. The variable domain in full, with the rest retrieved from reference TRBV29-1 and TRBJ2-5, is SAVISQKPSRDICQRGTSLTIQCQVDSQVTMMFWYRQQPGQSLTLIATANQGSEATYESGFVIDKFPISRPNLTFSTLTVSNMSPEDSSIYLCSVGSGEETQYFGPGTRLLVL.

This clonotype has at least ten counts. CDR3 region: CATGQGALTDTQYF. CDR3 DNA sequence: TGTGCCACGGGACAGGGGGCCCTCACAGATACGCAGTATTTT. The chain uses TRBV7-9 and TRBJ2-3, with 12 bases identical to TRBD1. Germline loops: CDR1 SEHNR, CDR2 FQNEAQ (reference sequence). This CDR3 comprises 14 residues. V lost 10 bases, J lost 2 bases, and 4 bases stayed unmatched.

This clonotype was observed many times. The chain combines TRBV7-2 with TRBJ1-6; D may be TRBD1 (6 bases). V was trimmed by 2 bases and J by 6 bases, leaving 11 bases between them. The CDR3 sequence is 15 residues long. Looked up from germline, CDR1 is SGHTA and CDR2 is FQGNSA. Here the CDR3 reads CASSLRGRGNSPLHF. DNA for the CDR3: TGTGCCAGCAGCTTAAGGGGCAGGGGTAATTCACCCCTCCACTTT.

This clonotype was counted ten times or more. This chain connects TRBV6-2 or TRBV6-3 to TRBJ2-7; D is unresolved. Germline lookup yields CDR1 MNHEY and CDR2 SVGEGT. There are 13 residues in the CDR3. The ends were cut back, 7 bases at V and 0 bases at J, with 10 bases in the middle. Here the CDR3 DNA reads TGTGCCAGCACCTTTGCCCTCTCCTACGAGCAGTACTTC. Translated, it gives CASTFALSYEQYF.

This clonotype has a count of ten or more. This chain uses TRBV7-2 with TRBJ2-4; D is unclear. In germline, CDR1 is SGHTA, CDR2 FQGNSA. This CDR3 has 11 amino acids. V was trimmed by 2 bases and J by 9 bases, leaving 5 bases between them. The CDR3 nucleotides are TGTGCCAGCAGCTTAAGTGTCATTCAGTACTTC. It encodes CASSLSVIQYF.

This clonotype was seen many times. The chain's CDR3 is CSARSRGMAFF. Written as DNA, the CDR3 is TGCAGTGCTAGAAGCAGGGGTATGGCTTTCTTT. The rearrangement links TRBV20-1 to TRBJ1-1, with D perhaps TRBD1 (6 bases). V lost 2 bases to trimming and J lost 11 bases, with 12 bases between them. Per germline, CDR1 DFQATT and CDR2 SNEGSKA (reference sequence). The CDR3 consists of 11 residues.

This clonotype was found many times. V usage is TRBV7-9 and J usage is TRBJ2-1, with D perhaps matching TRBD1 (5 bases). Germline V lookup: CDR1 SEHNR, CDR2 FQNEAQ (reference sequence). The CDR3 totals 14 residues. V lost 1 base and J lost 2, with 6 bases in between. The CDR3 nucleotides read TGTGCCAGCAGCTTAGAAGGGGCCTACAATGAGCAGTTCTTC. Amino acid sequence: CASSLEGAYNEQFF.

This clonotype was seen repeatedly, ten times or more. The CDR3 loop is CASSQGQLNNEQFF. CDR3 sequence (DNA): TGCGCCAGCAGCCAAGGACAGCTGAACAATGAGCAGTTCTTC. The chain links TRBV5-1 to TRBJ2-1; the D gene is possibly TRBD1 (6 bases). Looked up from germline, CDR1 is SGHRS and CDR2 is YFSETQ. Trimming stripped 4 bases from V and 5 bases from J, with 13 bases between. The CDR3 is made up of 14 amino acids. Full variable domain (rest looked up from reference TRBV5-1 and TRBJ2-1): KAGVTQTPRYLIKTRGQQVTLSCSPISGHRSVSWYQQTPGQGLQFLFEYFSETQRNKGNFPGRFSGRQFSNSRSEMNVSTLELGDSALYLCASSQGQLNNEQFFGPGTRLTVL.

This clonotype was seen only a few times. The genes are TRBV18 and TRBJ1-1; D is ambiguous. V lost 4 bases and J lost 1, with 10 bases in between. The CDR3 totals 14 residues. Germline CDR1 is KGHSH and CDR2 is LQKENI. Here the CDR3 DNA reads TGTGCCAGCTCACGGGGTGCAGAGAACACTGAAGCTTTCTTT. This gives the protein CASSRGAENTEAFF.

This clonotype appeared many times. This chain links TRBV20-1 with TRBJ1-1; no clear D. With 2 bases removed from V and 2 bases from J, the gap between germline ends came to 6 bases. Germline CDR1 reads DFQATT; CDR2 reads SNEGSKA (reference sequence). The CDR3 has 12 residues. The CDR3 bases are TGCAGTGCTAGAAGAGAAAACACTGAAGCTTTCTTT. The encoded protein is CSARRENTEAFF.

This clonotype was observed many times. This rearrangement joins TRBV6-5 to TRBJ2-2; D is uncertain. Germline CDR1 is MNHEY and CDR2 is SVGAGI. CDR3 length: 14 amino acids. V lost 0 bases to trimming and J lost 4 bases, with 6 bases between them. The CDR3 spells CASSYSTLTGELFF. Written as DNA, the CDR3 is TGTGCCAGCAGTTACTCGACCCTCACCGGGGAGCTGTTTTTT.

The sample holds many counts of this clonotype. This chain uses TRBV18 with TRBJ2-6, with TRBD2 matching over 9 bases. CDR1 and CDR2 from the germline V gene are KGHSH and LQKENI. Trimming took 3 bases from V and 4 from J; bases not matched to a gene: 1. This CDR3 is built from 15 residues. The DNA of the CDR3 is TGTGCCAGCTCACCGGGACTAGCCGGGGCCAACGTCCTGACTTTC. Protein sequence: CASSPGLAGANVLTF.

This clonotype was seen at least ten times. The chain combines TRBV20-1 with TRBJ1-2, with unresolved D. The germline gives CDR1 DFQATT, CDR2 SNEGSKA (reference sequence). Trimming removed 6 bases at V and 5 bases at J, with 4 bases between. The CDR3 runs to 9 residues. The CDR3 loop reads CSASYGYTF. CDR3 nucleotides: TGCAGTGCCTCTTATGGCTACACCTTC.

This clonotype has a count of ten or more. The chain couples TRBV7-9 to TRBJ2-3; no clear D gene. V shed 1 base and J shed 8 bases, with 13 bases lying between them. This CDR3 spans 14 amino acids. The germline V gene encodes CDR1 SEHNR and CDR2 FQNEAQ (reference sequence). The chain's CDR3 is CASSLEGLGATQYF. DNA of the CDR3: TGTGCCAGCAGCTTAGAAGGTCTAGGAGCTACGCAGTATTTT.

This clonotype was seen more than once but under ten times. The DNA for the CDR3 is TGTGCCAGCAGCCGCGACGGAACGAACTATGGCTACACCTTC. Translating it yields CASSRDGTNYGYTF. The chain recombines TRBV7-2 with TRBJ1-2; unclear D gene. In germline, CDR1 is SGHTA, CDR2 FQGNSA. The CDR3 spans 14 residues. The ends were cut back, 5 bases at V and 2 bases at J, with 12 bases in the middle. The variable domain in full, with the rest retrieved from reference TRBV7-2 and TRBJ1-2, is GAGVSQSPSNKVTEKGKDVELRCDPISGHTALYWYRQSLGQGLEFLIYFQGNSAPDKSGLPSDRFSAERTGGSVSTLTIQRTQQEDSAVYLCASSRDGTNYGYTFGSGTRLTVV.

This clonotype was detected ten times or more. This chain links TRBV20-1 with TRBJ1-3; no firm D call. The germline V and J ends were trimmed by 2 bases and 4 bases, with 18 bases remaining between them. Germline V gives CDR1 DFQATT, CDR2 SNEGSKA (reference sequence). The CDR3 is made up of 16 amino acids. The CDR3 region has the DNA TGCAGTGCTAGAACATCGATACCGAGTATAGGAAACACCATATATTTT. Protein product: CSARTSIPSIGNTIYF.

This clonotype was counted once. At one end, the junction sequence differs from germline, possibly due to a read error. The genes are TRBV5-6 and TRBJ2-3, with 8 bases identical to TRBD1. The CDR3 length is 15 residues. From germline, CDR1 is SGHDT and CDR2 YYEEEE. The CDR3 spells CVSSLPGGGTDTQYF. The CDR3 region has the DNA TGTGTCAGCAGCTTACCAGGGGGCGGCACAGATACGCAGTATTTT.

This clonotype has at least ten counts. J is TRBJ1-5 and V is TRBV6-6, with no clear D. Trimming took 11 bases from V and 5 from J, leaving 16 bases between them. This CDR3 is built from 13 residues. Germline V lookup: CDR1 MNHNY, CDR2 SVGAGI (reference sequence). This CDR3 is CAFLGVHYQPQHF. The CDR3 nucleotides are TGTGCCTTTCTCGGCGTCCACTATCAGCCCCAGCATTTT.

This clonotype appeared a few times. The CDR3 DNA reads as TGTGCCAGCAGTGAAGTGTTTAGCTCCTACAATGAGCAGTTCTTC. It codes for CASSEVFSSYNEQFF. The chain carries TRBV6-4 and TRBJ2-1; D remains ambiguous. From germline, CDR1 is MRHNA and CDR2 SNTAGT. This CDR3 contains 15 residues. V was pared by 3 bases and J by 0 bases, with 9 bases between.

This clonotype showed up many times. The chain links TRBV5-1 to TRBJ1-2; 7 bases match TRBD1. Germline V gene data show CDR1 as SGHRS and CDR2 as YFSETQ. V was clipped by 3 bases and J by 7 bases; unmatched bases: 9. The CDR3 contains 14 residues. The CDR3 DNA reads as TGCGCCAGCAGCTCGGCCGGACAGGCGCGTGGCTACACCTTC. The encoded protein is CASSSAGQARGYTF.

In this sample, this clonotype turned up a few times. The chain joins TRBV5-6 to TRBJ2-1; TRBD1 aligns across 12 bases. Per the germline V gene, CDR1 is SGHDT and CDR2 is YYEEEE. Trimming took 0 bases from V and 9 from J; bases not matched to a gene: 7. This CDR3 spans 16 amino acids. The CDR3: CASSLASGTGGSEQFF. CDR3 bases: TGTGCCAGCAGCTTGGCCAGCGGGACAGGGGGCAGTGAGCAGTTCTTC.